This T cell receptor beta chain appears in the sequencing data of a study of cytomegalovirus exposure and HLA in healthy donors. Nominally healthy donors were sampled, though unrecorded immune exposures were likely. 60 Vbeta and 13 Jbeta primers were used in PCR. Original handling: Unique TCR beta chains numbered about 72 million in a later analysis, with roughly 11 million shared. Generated by immunoSEQ multiplex PCR, the TCRdb table keeps only in-frame clones and is missing some. V, J and clone size reflect that table, while D and trimming were determined from the DNA. The table lists more than 150,000 clones, 65% to 80% of them singletons. CDR1 SEHNR and CDR2 FQNEAQ come from the germline V gene (reference sequence). Unmatched junction bases numbered 15, after V lost 5 bases and J lost 5 bases. This CDR3 has 17 residues. This clone was found once.

This receptor was identified in a woman in her thirties or forties in good health and CMV-seropositive. Sequenced sample: PBMCs. The chain links TRBV7-9 to TRBJ2-3; 8 bases fit TRBD2. CDR3 nucleotides: TGTGCCAGCAGCCCTAGTGGGGCCAGCGGGGGTATAGATACGCAGTATTTT. It translates to CASSPSGASGGIDTQYF.